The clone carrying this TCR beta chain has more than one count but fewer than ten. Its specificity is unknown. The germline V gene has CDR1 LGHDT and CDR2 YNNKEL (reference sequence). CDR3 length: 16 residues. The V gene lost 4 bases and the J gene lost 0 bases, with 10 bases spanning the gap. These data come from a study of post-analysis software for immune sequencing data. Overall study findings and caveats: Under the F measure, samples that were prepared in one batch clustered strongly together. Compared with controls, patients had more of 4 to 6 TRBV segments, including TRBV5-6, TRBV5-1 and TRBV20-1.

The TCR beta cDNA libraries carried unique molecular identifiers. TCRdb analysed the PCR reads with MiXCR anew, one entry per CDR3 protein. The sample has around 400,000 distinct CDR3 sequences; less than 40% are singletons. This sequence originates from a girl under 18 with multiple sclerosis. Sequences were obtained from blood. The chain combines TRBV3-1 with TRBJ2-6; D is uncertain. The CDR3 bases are TGTGCCAGCAGCCTAGGGTGGAACTCTGGGGCCAACGTCCTGACTTTC. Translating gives CASSLGWNSGANVLTF.